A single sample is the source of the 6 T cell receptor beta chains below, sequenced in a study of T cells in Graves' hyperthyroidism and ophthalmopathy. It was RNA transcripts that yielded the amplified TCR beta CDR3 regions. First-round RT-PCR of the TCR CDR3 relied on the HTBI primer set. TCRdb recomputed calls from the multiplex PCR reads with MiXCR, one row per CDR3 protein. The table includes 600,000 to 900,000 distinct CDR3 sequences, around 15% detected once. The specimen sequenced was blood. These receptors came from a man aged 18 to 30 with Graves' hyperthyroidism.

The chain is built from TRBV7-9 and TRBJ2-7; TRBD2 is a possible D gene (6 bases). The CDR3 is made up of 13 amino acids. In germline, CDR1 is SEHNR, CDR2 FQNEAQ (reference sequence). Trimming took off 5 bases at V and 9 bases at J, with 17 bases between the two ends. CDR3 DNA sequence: TGTGCCAGCAGCGGGGGGACCCATGTTCGGCAGTACTTC. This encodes CASSGGTHVRQYF.

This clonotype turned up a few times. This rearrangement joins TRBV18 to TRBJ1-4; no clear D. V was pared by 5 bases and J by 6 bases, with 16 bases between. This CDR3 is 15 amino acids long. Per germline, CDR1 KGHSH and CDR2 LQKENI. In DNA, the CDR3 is TGTGCCAGCTCATCGACATTTACGGAACATGAAAAACTGTTTTTT. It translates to CASSSTFTEHEKLFF.

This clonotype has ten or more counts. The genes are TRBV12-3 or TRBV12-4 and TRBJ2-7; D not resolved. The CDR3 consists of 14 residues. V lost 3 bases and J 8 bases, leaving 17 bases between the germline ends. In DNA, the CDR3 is TGTGCCAGCAGTTTGCCAGGACCCCGAACCCAGCAGTACTTC. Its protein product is CASSLPGPRTQQYF.

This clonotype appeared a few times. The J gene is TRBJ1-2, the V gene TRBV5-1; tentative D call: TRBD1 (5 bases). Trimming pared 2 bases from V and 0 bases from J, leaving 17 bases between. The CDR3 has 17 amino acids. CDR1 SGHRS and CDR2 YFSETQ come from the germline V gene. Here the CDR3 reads CASSFSPAGLTNYGYTF. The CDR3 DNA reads TGCGCCAGCAGCTTCTCCCCCGCGGGGCTCACTAACTATGGCTACACCTTC.

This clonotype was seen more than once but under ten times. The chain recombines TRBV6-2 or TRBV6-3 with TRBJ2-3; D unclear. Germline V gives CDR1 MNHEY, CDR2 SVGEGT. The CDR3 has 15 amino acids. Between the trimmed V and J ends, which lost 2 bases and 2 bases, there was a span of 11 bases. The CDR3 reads CASSYTGSLTDTQYF. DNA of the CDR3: TGTGCCAGCAGTTACACGGGTAGCCTCACAGATACGCAGTATTTT.

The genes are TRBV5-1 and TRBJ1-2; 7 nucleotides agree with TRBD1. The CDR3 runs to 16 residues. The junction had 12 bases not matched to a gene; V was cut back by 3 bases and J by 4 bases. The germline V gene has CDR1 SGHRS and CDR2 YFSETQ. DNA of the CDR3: TGCGCCAGCAGCTCACCTACGACAGGGCCTCGCTATGGCTACACCTTC. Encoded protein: CASSSPTTGPRYGYTF.